The 32 T cell receptor beta chains below all came from one sample that was sequenced in a study of CD8 T cells in ankylosing spondylitis (dated by TCRdb to 2016 to 2017). Receptor libraries were prepared by 5' RACE. Sequencing used an Illumina HiSeq 2500. TCRdb's own reprocessing of the public reads used fastp at Q25 and MiXCR and kept productive beta chains. Under each unique CDR3 protein, matching rows form one entry showing the most common genes and DNA. The table for this sample lists 250,000 to 300,000 distinct CDR3 sequences; around 20% of them were counted only once. Of the sample, 7.5% to 9.5% falls within the top ten clones. The sequencing sample was made of blood, either unsorted or a sorted T cell fraction (not recorded which). The receptor source for this set is a male donor with ankylosing spondylitis or in good health (not recorded which).

Turning to this clonotype: At one end, the junction sequence differs from germline, possibly due to a read error. V is TRBV3-1 and J is TRBJ2-1; 7 nucleotides line up with TRBD1. CDR3 length equals 17 residues. In germline, CDR1 is LGHDT, CDR2 YNNKEL (reference sequence). For the CDR3, the DNA is TGTGCCTGCAGTCACAGGGGCCCCCACACACACACCGATGAGCAGTTCTTC. Translation gives CACSHRGPHTHTDEQFF.

This clonotype was counted a few times. The chain couples TRBV23-1 to TRBJ2-3; 8 nucleotides match TRBD1. TRBV23-1 is sorted into the ORF group, with uncertain function. The CDR3 spans 17 residues. J gave up 0 bases and V 0 bases, and 5 bases lay outside the gene matches. CDR3: CASSQSGRTGSTDTQYF. The CDR3, as DNA: TGCGCCAGCAGTCAATCGGGGAGGACAGGGAGCACAGATACGCAGTATTTT.

This clonotype was seen more than once but under ten times. This sequence joins TRBV6-5 and TRBJ1-5; TRBD1 is a possible D gene (5 bases). This CDR3 is built from 16 residues. The V end lost 4 bases, the J end lost 3 bases, and 16 bases lay between the germline ends. Germline-derived CDR1 and CDR2 are MNHEY and SVGAGI. CDR3 nucleotide sequence: TGTGCCAGCAGTTCCGGGGGAGGCGTTGTCAATCAGCCCCAGCATTTT. It yields the protein CASSSGGGVVNQPQHF.

The rearrangement joins TRBV20-1 to TRBJ2-1, with 11 bases identical to TRBD1. The CDR3 is 15 residues long. Trimming removed 1 base from V and 4 bases from J; junction bases left unmatched: 3. CDR1 DFQATT and CDR2 SNEGSKA come from the germline V gene (reference sequence). CDR3 DNA sequence: TGCAGTGCTAGAGCCGGGACAGGGGGGTACAATGAGCAGTTCTTC. Its translation is CSARAGTGGYNEQFF.

This clonotype was seen a handful of times. The gene calls are TRBV27 and TRBJ2-7, with TRBD2 matching 10 bases. Trimming at V came to 0 bases and at J to 1 base, leaving 0 bases not matched to a gene. The germline V gene encodes CDR1 MNHEY and CDR2 SMNVEV (reference sequence). There are 15 residues in the CDR3. CDR3 nucleotide sequence: TGTGCCAGCAGTTTATCTAGCGGGAGGTCCTACGAGCAGTACGTC. Translating gives CASSLSSGRSYEQYV.

This chain links TRBV20-1 with TRBJ2-3; 7 nucleotides align to TRBD2. In germline, CDR1 is DFQATT, CDR2 SNEGSKA (reference sequence). After removal of 0 bases from V and 7 bases from J, the junction contained 7 bases not matched to a gene. The CDR3 spans 14 residues. For the CDR3, the DNA is TGCAGTGCTAGAGAGGGAGGGGTGGGGAATACGCAGTATTTT. It encodes CSAREGGVGNTQYF.

The V call is TRBV4-2, the J call TRBJ2-5, with D tentatively TRBD2 (5 bases). CDR1 and CDR2 (germline): LGHNA, YNFKEQ. The CDR3 is 15 amino acids. Trimming pared 0 bases from V and 2 bases from J, leaving 10 bases between. The CDR3 sequence: CASSQDRGPQETQYF. CDR3 in DNA: TGTGCCAGCAGCCAAGATCGAGGGCCGCAAGAGACCCAGTACTTC.

The genes are TRBV12-3 or TRBV12-4 and TRBJ1-4; D not resolved. The V end lost 1 base, the J end lost 7 bases, and 7 bases lay between the germline ends. The CDR3 has 13 amino acids. The CDR3 coding sequence is TGTGCCAGCAGTTTAGGGGCCAGTGAAAAACTGTTTTTT. Encoded protein: CASSLGASEKLFF.

This chain joins TRBV6-1 and TRBJ2-7; 7 nucleotides match TRBD1. After removal of 6 bases from V and 12 bases from J, the junction contained 8 bases not matched to a gene. The CDR3 covers 11 residues. Germline assignment: CDR1 MNHNS and CDR2 SASEGT. CDR3 DNA sequence: TGTGCCAGCAGCGCAGGGGGACCCTTGTACGTC. Residues: CASSAGGPLYV.

The chain combines TRBV3-1 with TRBJ1-5; D uncertain. Germline-derived CDR1 and CDR2 are LGHDT and YNNKEL (reference sequence). Trimming removed 2 bases at V and 0 bases at J, with 8 bases between. The length of the CDR3 is 15 residues. CDR3 in DNA: TGTGCCAGCAGCCAAAGCCCCCATAGCAATCAGCCCCAGCATTTT. Translating it yields CASSQSPHSNQPQHF.

With respect to this clonotype: This clone may be a read error of a much larger clone one base away. This sequence joins TRBV29-1 and TRBJ2-5; the D call may be TRBD1 or TRBD2 (7 bases each). The germline V gene encodes CDR1 SQVTM and CDR2 ANQGSEA. The CDR3 length is 13 residues. Trimming cost V 7 bases and J 9 bases, with 21 bases left between them. The CDR3 here is CSGRGRAREAQYF. The DNA for the CDR3 is TGCAGCGGCAGGGGGAGGGCCAGGGAGGCCCAGTACTTC.

V is TRBV29-1 and J is TRBJ2-5, with D possibly being TRBD1 (6 bases). Germline loops: CDR1 SQVTM, CDR2 ANQGSEA. The CDR3 is made up of 15 amino acids. Trimming removed 2 bases at V and 1 base at J, with 14 bases between. CDR3: CSVEMAGELQETQYF. DNA of the CDR3: TGCAGCGTTGAAATGGCAGGGGAACTCCAAGAGACCCAGTACTTC.

This chain links TRBV29-1 with TRBJ2-1; 16 nucleotides line up with TRBD2. Trimming at V came to 7 bases and at J to 6 bases, leaving 12 bases not matched to a gene. CDR1 and CDR2 from the germline V gene are SQVTM and ANQGSEA. The CDR3 is made up of 17 amino acids. The CDR3 sequence is CSGRKRGLAGGGNEQFF. Here the CDR3 DNA reads TGCAGCGGGCGGAAGAGGGGACTAGCGGGAGGGGGCAATGAGCAGTTCTTC.

This clonotype has a handful of counts. The chain recombines TRBV6-5 with TRBJ1-5, with D unresolved. The germline CDR1 and CDR2 sequences are MNHEY and SVGAGI. The CDR3 consists of 13 residues. V dropped 4 bases and J dropped 0 bases, with 4 bases sitting between them. This chain's CDR3 is CASSSYSNQPQHF. CDR3 nucleotides: TGTGCCAGCAGTTCGTATAGCAATCAGCCCCAGCATTTT.

This clonotype came up a few times. The chain joins TRBV11-2 to TRBJ2-1; TRBD1 aligns across 9 bases. The CDR3 consists of 13 residues. With 6 bases clipped from V and 8 bases from J, the junction kept 5 bases outside the gene matches. The germline V gene encodes CDR1 SGHAT and CDR2 FQNNGV. The CDR3 coding sequence is TGTGCCAGCAGACCACAGGGGGCCCATGAGCAGTTCTTC. Translated, it gives CASRPQGAHEQFF.

The rearrangement links TRBV3-1 to TRBJ2-2, with D unclear. Trimming shortened V by 7 bases and J by 1 base, and 10 bases separated the two germline ends. Germline V gene data show CDR1 as LGHDT and CDR2 as YNNKEL (reference sequence). The CDR3 is 14 amino acids. The DNA of the CDR3 is TGTGCCAGCAAACCACGTCAGAACACCGGGGAGCTGTTTTTT. It is translated as CASKPRQNTGELFF.

This clonotype occurred a few times. The chain couples TRBV18 to TRBJ1-2; possibly TRBD1 for D (5 bases). Germline V gene sequence: CDR1 KGHSH, CDR2 LQKENI. This CDR3 comprises 14 residues. Trimming left V 0 bases short and J 6 bases short, with 11 bases between. The CDR3, as DNA: TGTGCCAGCTCACCACCAAGGGGTTTGGATGGCTACACCTTC. Its translation: CASSPPRGLDGYTF. Full variable domain (outside the CDR3, taken from reference TRBV18 and TRBJ1-2): NAGVMQNPRHLVRRRGQEARLRCSPMKGHSHVYWYRQLPEEGLKFMVYLQKENIIDESGMPKERFSAEFPKEGPSILRIQQVVRGDSAAYFCASSPPRGLDGYTFGSGTRLTVV.

The CDR3 loop is CASSFQGRETQYF. CDR3 sequence (DNA): TGTGCCAGCAGCTTCCAGGGTCGGGAGACCCAGTACTTC. The rearrangement uses TRBV5-6 and TRBJ2-5; D is possibly TRBD1 (5 bases). V was cut by 2 bases and J by 5 bases, with 10 bases left in between. The CDR3 is 13 residues long. Germline lookup yields CDR1 SGHDT and CDR2 YYEEEE.

The chain is built from TRBV29-1 and TRBJ2-3; TRBD2 aligns across 8 bases. Germline V gives CDR1 SQVTM, CDR2 ANQGSEA. The V and J ends lost 7 bases and 15 bases, in that order; junction bases with no gene match: 18. The CDR3 spans 13 residues. CDR3 DNA sequence: TGCAGCGGCGGGGGGCAGGGTGCCGGGAGGGCATATTTT. Protein sequence: CSGGGQGAGRAYF.

This clonotype was counted a few times. V gene TRBV6-5 combines with J gene TRBJ1-1; TRBD1 aligns across 7 bases. The germline CDR1 and CDR2 sequences are MNHEY and SVGAGI. J was trimmed by 4 bases and V by 2 bases; bases with no gene match: 7. This CDR3 has 15 residues. The CDR3 bases are TGTGCCAGCAGTTACGGACAGGTTTATGGCACTGAAGCTTTCTTT. Its translation is CASSYGQVYGTEAFF.

This clonotype was detected once. The chain employs TRBV9 and TRBJ1-5, with a possible D match to TRBD1 (6 bases). From germline, CDR1 is SGDLS and CDR2 YYNGEE. This CDR3 has 15 residues. Trimming took off 5 bases at V and 1 base at J, with 13 bases between the two ends. The CDR3 is CASSGGGASNQPQHF. As DNA, the CDR3 is TGTGCCAGCAGTGGGGGGGGCGCAAGCAATCAGCCCCAGCATTTT.

This clonotype was recorded a few times. J is TRBJ1-2 and V is TRBV6-1, with 7 bases identical to TRBD1. This CDR3 has 14 residues. Germline CDR1 and CDR2: MNHNS and SASEGT. The ends lost 5 bases at V and 4 bases at J; junction bases unmatched: 7. CDR3 in DNA: TGTGCCAGCAGTCCCGACAGGGTCTCCTATGGCTACACCTTC. It codes for CASSPDRVSYGYTF.

A few counts support this clonotype. V usage is TRBV12-3 or TRBV12-4 and J usage is TRBJ2-3; D tentatively reads TRBD1 or TRBD2 (5 bases each). Trimming shortened V by 4 bases and J by 0 bases, and 11 bases separated the two germline ends. CDR3 size: 15 residues. The CDR3 bases are TGTGCCAGCAGTTGGGGCGGGTCTAGCACAGATACGCAGTATTTT. Translating it yields CASSWGGSSTDTQYF.

This clonotype was seen at least ten times. The chain carries TRBV7-3 and TRBJ2-3; no clear D. This CDR3 is 13 amino acids long. V dropped 4 bases and J dropped 1 base, with 6 bases sitting between them. Germline lookup yields CDR1 SGHTA and CDR2 FQGTGA. DNA of the CDR3: TGTGCCAGCAGCTCCCGGGGCACAGATACGCAGTATTTT. Translation: CASSSRGTDTQYF.

This clonotype was observed a handful of times. V usage is TRBV7-9 and J usage is TRBJ1-1, with D hard to call. This CDR3 region has 15 residues. V gave up 2 bases and J gave up 1 base, with 11 bases separating them. Germline V gene lookup returns CDR1 SEHNR and CDR2 FQNEAQ (reference sequence). CDR3 DNA sequence: TGTGCCAGCAGCTTAAGTCTCTCTGGGAACACTGAAGCTTTCTTT. Translating it yields CASSLSLSGNTEAFF.

The rearrangement links TRBV12-3 or TRBV12-4 to TRBJ1-2; D is possibly TRBD1 (6 bases). Trimming removed 5 bases from V and 5 bases from J, with 15 bases in between. This CDR3 spans 14 amino acids. The DNA of the CDR3 is TGTGCCAGCAGTGTCGGGGGCGCATGGTATGGCTACACCTTC. It codes for CASSVGGAWYGYTF.

This chain links TRBV25-1 with TRBJ2-2, with D perhaps being TRBD1 or TRBD2 (6 bases each). CDR3 length: 16 residues. CDR1 is MGHDK and CDR2 is SYGVNS in the germline V gene. Trimming took off 1 base at V and 5 bases at J, with 14 bases between the two ends. The CDR3 loop reads CASSEWGRDGTGELFF. The CDR3 bases are TGTGCCAGCAGTGAATGGGGGCGGGATGGAACCGGGGAGCTGTTTTTT.

V is TRBV20-1 and J is TRBJ2-1; D gene unclear. The V gene lost 0 bases and the J gene lost 8 bases, with 14 bases spanning the gap. CDR3 size: 14 residues. Looked up from germline, CDR1 is DFQATT and CDR2 is SNEGSKA (reference sequence). The CDR3 bases are TGCAGTGCTAGAGAGCTGGGTCTCCTTGATGAGCAGTTCTTC. Amino acids: CSARELGLLDEQFF.

A few counts support this clonotype. This chain connects TRBV28 to TRBJ2-4, with 8 bases identical to TRBD2. Germline V gene lookup returns CDR1 MDHEN and CDR2 SYDVKM. Trimming took 6 bases from V and 3 from J; bases not matched to a gene: 7. The CDR3 runs 15 residues. The CDR3 sequence: CASSSLSGVKNIQYF. The CDR3 bases are TGTGCCAGCAGCTCCCTTAGCGGGGTCAAAAACATTCAGTACTTC.

This clonotype showed up just once. The V and J genes are TRBV4-2 and TRBJ1-2; D is possibly TRBD1 (5 bases). Trimming took 4 bases from V and 6 from J, leaving 12 bases between them. CDR3 length equals 13 residues. CDR1 is LGHNA, CDR2 YNFKEQ, per germline. The CDR3 is CASSPRDGDGYTF. In DNA, the CDR3 is TGTGCCAGCAGCCCCCGGGACGGAGATGGCTACACCTTC.

The V call is TRBV18, the J call TRBJ2-7, with D hard to call. The CDR3 sequence is 13 residues long. Germline CDR1 reads KGHSH; CDR2 reads LQKENI. The V end was cut by 6 bases, the J end by 3 bases, with 12 bases between. The CDR3 is CASSPTRDYEQYV. The CDR3 nucleotides are TGTGCCAGCTCTCCGACACGAGACTACGAGCAGTACGTC.

In its sample, this clonotype was seen many times. The chain couples TRBV14 to TRBJ2-1; D ambiguous. Germline V CDR1 and CDR2: SGHDN, FVKESK. The CDR3 is made up of 15 amino acids. Deletions cut 0 bases from V and 5 bases from J, with 11 bases between. This CDR3 reads CASSQDVGGHNEQFF. The DNA of the CDR3 is TGTGCCAGCAGCCAAGATGTAGGTGGGCACAATGAGCAGTTCTTC.